This T cell receptor beta chain was sequenced during a study of T cells after yellow fever vaccination. Whole-study findings and limits: When the response was secondary, it was weaker but reached its peak faster, day 5 versus 15.

Synthesis of TCR cDNA relied on 5'RACE template switching, which attached a universal primer site and UMIs. MiXCR, run by TCRdb on the 5' RACE reads, gives a single entry per CDR3 protein. Among around 350,000 distinct CDR3 sequences, around 10% were seen once, and the ten largest hold roughly 18%. This clonotype was counted between two and nine times. Its antigen is unidentified. The V and J ends lost 2 bases and 6 bases respectively, with 7 bases between them. Germline-derived CDR1 and CDR2 are WSHSY and SAAADI. The CDR3 sequence is 12 residues long. This receptor was taken from a man aged 18 to 30 who received the YFV17D yellow fever vaccine. This chain uses TRBV10-2 with TRBJ1-2, with D hard to call. Sequencing used PBMCs, obtained on the day of the first yellow fever vaccination. CDR3 amino acids: CASSEPDDGYTF. The CDR3, as DNA: TGCGCCAGCAGTGAGCCGGATGATGGCTACACCTTC.